This TCR beta chain appears in the sequencing data of a study of technical replicates of blood from a handful of donors listed by TCRdb under 2017. V is clipped by 1 base and J by 5 bases, and the sequence between their germline boundaries is 10 bases long. Its CDR3 holds 13 amino acids, cysteine through phenylalanine. Only the CDR3 part of the read is kept: 39 bases, read in frame from the first base. CDR1 and CDR2, per the germline V gene, are SGHRS and YFSETQ. Details on this clone: Its cognate antigen has yet to be identified. Nothing much larger sits one base from this clone, and base qualities are not available.

To prepare the library, the immunoSEQ multiplex PCR assay was applied. In its TCRdb copy, this immuneACCESS table keeps in-frame sequences only and misses some clones. Where compared with another copy, unresolved V genes explain less than half of these, and the others have no known cause. The sample includes tens of thousands of clones, with about 92% observed a single time. The ten most abundant clones make up 0.35% to 0.45% of the sample. The receptor chain draws on TRBV5-1 and TRBJ2-7; a weak D assignment points to TRBD2 (6 bases agree). The material sequenced was T cells isolated from PBMCs. This clonotype originated in a human donor in good health. The nucleotide sequence is TGCGCCAGCAGCTTGTCTCCGGGAGACGAGCAGTACTTC. This gives the protein CASSLSPGDEQYF.